This T cell receptor beta chain originates from a study of blood T cell repertoires in COVID-19 (TCRdb year 2020). Some background on the complete study: Samples covering the acute and convalescent phases of COVID-19 were provided by collaborators in the United States, Italy and Spain. Sample metadata almost always included a de-identified subject ID, COVID-19 status, age in years and sex. Where available, HLA class I and class II types were taken from metadata supplied by the sample provider and were not determined by assay-based typing. The prospective study material was composed of cDNA or gDNA derived from T cells, B-cell-depleted T cells, or PBMCs. The samples were drawn from the first 160 participants of the ongoing ImmuneRACE study and from 1,254 subjects provided by 6 global collaborators. The repertoires were released in a freely available public database intended as a resource for research on the immune response to SARS-CoV-2. Deeply sampled blood TCRbeta repertoires from subjects exposed to, actively infected with, or recovered from COVID-19 were included in the dataset.

Points the paper makes about the study in general: How much clinical and demographic metadata was included differed by source and by participant, and the metadata was provided uncurated.

Collaborating institutions collected whole blood in K2EDTA tubes following their own protocols. Collaborator samples were shipped for TCRbeta analysis as frozen whole blood, isolated PBMCs, or DNA extracted from either sample type. TCRbeta CDR3 regions were amplified from genomic DNA by means of the immunoSEQ Assay, a bias-controlled multiplex PCR. The study's processing was this. The number of nucleated cells in each sample was estimated from the amplification of reference gene primers within the assay. Sequence reads were collapsed and filtered to measure the absolute abundance of every unique TCRbeta CDR3 rearrangement. Productive Simpson clonality was computed per sample as the square root of Simpson's diversity index over productive rearrangements. The table comes from immuneACCESS by way of TCRdb, which keeps in-frame sequences with V and J called. Part of the clones is missing from these tables; in studies checked, under half for an unresolved V gene and the rest for unknown reasons. D and trimming were read from the DNA, whereas the V and J calls and clone size are those reported in that table. This sample has over 85,000 clones in its table, and 80% to 90% of those were observed once. Around 5.3% of the sample lies in the top ten.

The count of this clone is one. Its antigen is still unknown. No base qualities exist here, and no much larger clone lies one base off it. The CDR3 runs 13 amino acids, cysteine and phenylalanine included. Only CDR3 DNA is held: 39 bases, read in frame from base 1. V and J lose 3 bases and 10 bases, and a span of 10 bases separates them. Specimen: peripheral blood. The chain couples TRBV12-3 or TRBV12-4 to TRBJ1-6, and TRBD1 may be the D gene, going by 5 matching bases. The sequence derives from a woman older than 75 with acute or convalescent COVID-19. The bases are TGTGCCAGCAGTTTTTCAGGGAACTCACCCCTCCACTTT. It specifies CASSFSGNSPLHF.